This passage covers 30 T cell receptor beta chains from one sample sequenced in a study of T cells in tuberculosis. Assay used: immunoSEQ multiplex PCR; TCRdb lists only in-frame clones, some missing. The repertoire has about 7,700 clones, just under 95% of them found once; the top ten carry around a tenth. Sequencing was done on a sample of PBMCs. These receptors were collected from an adult with tuberculosis.

This chain connects TRBV28 to TRBJ1-2; 7 nucleotides line up with TRBD1. The CDR3 loop spans 14 amino acids. Trimming at V came to 3 bases and at J to 4 bases, leaving 5 bases not matched to a gene. Germline CDR1 and CDR2: MDHEN and SYDVKM. This CDR3 is CASSLAGGSYGYTF. The DNA of the CDR3 is TGTGCCAGCAGTTTGGCAGGGGGGTCCTATGGCTACACCTTC.

The V gene is TRBV6-5, the J gene TRBJ2-5; TRBD2 agrees at 7 bases. Germline V gene sequence: CDR1 MNHEY, CDR2 SVGAGI. The CDR3 loop spans 15 amino acids. J lost 5 bases, V lost 2 bases, and 8 bases had no gene match. CDR3 residues: CASSYVEREYETQYF. CDR3 sequence (DNA): TGTGCCAGCAGTTACGTGGAGCGGGAATATGAGACCCAGTACTTC.

The chain couples TRBV2 to TRBJ2-7; a possible D gene is TRBD2 (6 bases). Looked up from germline, CDR1 is SNHLY and CDR2 is FYNNEI. V was clipped by 6 bases and J by 4 bases, with 10 bases between them. CDR3 size: 12 residues. In DNA form, the CDR3 reads TGTGCCAGCAGCTGGAGGGATTACGAGCAGTACTTC. It translates to CASSWRDYEQYF.

The CDR3 sequence is CASSESPSGYTDTQYF. The CDR3 nucleotides are TGCGCCAGCAGTGAGTCGCCTAGCGGGTACACAGATACGCAGTATTTT. The chain carries TRBV10-1 and TRBJ2-3, with TRBD2 matching over 8 bases. J was trimmed by 2 bases and V by 0 bases; bases with no gene match: 4. This CDR3 region has 16 residues. The germline V gene has CDR1 WNHNN and CDR2 SYGVQD (reference sequence).

The chain combines TRBV18 with TRBJ2-1; 7 positions match TRBD2. Trimming cost V 5 bases and J 12 bases; bases outside gene matches: 13. The CDR3 runs to 14 residues. CDR1 and CDR2 from the germline V gene are KGHSH and LQKENI. The CDR3 sequence is CASSSTVPGGLQFF. The CDR3 DNA is TGTGCCAGCTCATCCACAGTACCGGGAGGACTGCAGTTCTTC.

This chain's CDR3 is CASSPTGGVSEQYF. As DNA, the CDR3 is TGTGCCAGCAGCCCGACGGGGGGTGTGAGTGAGCAGTACTTC. This chain connects TRBV6-6 to TRBJ2-7, with 7 bases matching TRBD2. CDR1 is MNHNY and CDR2 is SVGAGI in the germline V gene (reference sequence). This CDR3 spans 14 amino acids. V lost 6 bases and J lost 7; bases outside the gene matches: 12.

This chain connects TRBV18 to TRBJ1-5; 8 positions match TRBD1. The CDR3 loop spans 15 amino acids. The germline CDR1 and CDR2 sequences are KGHSH and LQKENI. V lost 3 bases to trimming and J lost 5 bases; unmatched junction nucleotides: 6. CDR3 sequence reads: CASSPQQGQDQPQHF. CDR3 DNA: TGTGCCAGCTCACCGCAACAGGGACAGGATCAGCCCCAGCATTTT. Full variable domain (remainder filled in from reference TRBV18 and TRBJ1-5): NAGVMQNPRHLVRRRGQEARLRCSPMKGHSHVYWYRQLPEEGLKFMVYLQKENIIDESGMPKERFSAEFPKEGPSILRIQQVVRGDSAAYFCASSPQQGQDQPQHFGDGTRLSIL.

The chain couples TRBV7-9 to TRBJ2-1, with 12 bases identical to TRBD2. Germline V gives CDR1 SEHNR, CDR2 FQNEAQ (reference sequence). The J segment lost 10 bases and the V segment lost 0 bases, leaving 7 bases of the junction unmatched. This CDR3 is 16 amino acids long. As DNA, the CDR3 is TGTGCCAGCAGCTTAGCGGGGCTAGCGGGAGGGCAAGAGCAGTTCTTC. Translating gives CASSLAGLAGGQEQFF.

The chain recombines TRBV30 with TRBJ2-5, with D unclear. Germline V gene lookup returns CDR1 GTSNPN and CDR2 SVGIG (reference sequence). The CDR3 loop spans 12 amino acids. The V end lost 2 bases, the J end lost 5 bases, and 9 bases lay between the germline ends. The CDR3 DNA reads as TGTGCCTGGAGTCCCCCTGCGGAGACCCAGTACTTC. This gives the protein CAWSPPAETQYF.

The chain has TRBV30 and TRBJ2-2; 16 bases agree with TRBD2. The CDR3 consists of 15 residues. Germline CDR1 reads GTSNPN; CDR2 reads SVGIG (reference sequence). V dropped 3 bases and J dropped 6; count of bases not matched to a gene: 1. The CDR3 is CAWRGTSGRAGELFF. CDR3 DNA: TGTGCCTGGAGGGGGACTAGCGGGAGGGCCGGGGAGCTGTTTTTT.

The chain carries TRBV6-5 and TRBJ1-2; D may be TRBD1 (6 bases). Germline V gene data show CDR1 as MNHEY and CDR2 as SVGAGI. The CDR3 is made up of 14 amino acids. V was cut by 2 bases and J by 7 bases, with 14 bases left in between. The CDR3 coding sequence is TGTGCCAGCAGTTACCAGGGGTATGGTCCTGGCTACACCTTC. Amino acids: CASSYQGYGPGYTF.

This sequence joins TRBV4-1 and TRBJ2-3; 13 bases map to TRBD2. Germline V gene data show CDR1 as MGHRA and CDR2 as YSYEKL. V was clipped by 0 bases and J by 8 bases; unmatched bases: 5. The CDR3 loop spans 16 amino acids. The CDR3 sequence is CASSQDGGLAGTTQYF. The CDR3 bases are TGCGCCAGCAGCCAAGATGGGGGACTAGCGGGGACTACGCAGTATTTT.

The CDR3 region is CASSAGANVLTF. CDR3 DNA sequence: TGTGCCAGCTCGGCTGGGGCCAACGTCCTGACTTTC. The V and J genes are TRBV27 and TRBJ2-6; D is uncertain. CDR3 length equals 12 residues. Trimming took 8 bases from V and 2 from J, leaving 4 bases between them. CDR1 is MNHEY and CDR2 is SMNVEV in the germline V gene (reference sequence).

The V gene is TRBV6-6, the J gene TRBJ1-4; TRBD1 might be the D (6 bases). Deletions cut 2 bases from V and 2 bases from J, with 6 bases between. Germline CDR1 MNHNY, CDR2 SVGAGI (reference sequence). The length of the CDR3 is 14 residues. The DNA of the CDR3 is TGTGCCAGCAGTTACAGGGGGACTAATGAAAAACTGTTTTTT. It translates to CASSYRGTNEKLFF.

The V gene is TRBV5-8, the J gene TRBJ2-1; D remains unclear. V gave up 3 bases and J gave up 8 bases, with 9 bases separating them. The CDR3 has 12 residues. Germline CDR1 reads SGHTS; CDR2 reads YDEGEE. The CDR3 bases are TGTGCCAGCAGCTCGTCTCCCTATGAGCAGTTCTTC. It is translated as CASSSSPYEQFF.

J is TRBJ2-1 and V is TRBV2; the match to TRBD2 covers 10 bases. The germline gives CDR1 SNHLY, CDR2 FYNNEI. The V gene end was trimmed by 4 bases and the J gene end by 1 base; junction bases not matched to a gene: 1. The CDR3 covers 15 residues. CDR3 sequence (DNA): TGTGCCAGCAGTGTACTAGCGGGATCCTACAATGAGCAGTTCTTC. This codes for CASSVLAGSYNEQFF.

The genes are TRBV5-5 and TRBJ2-3; 7 nucleotides match TRBD2. This CDR3 is built from 13 residues. CDR1 is SGHKS and CDR2 is YYEKEE in the germline V gene (reference sequence). Trimming removed 0 bases from V and 9 bases from J; junction bases left unmatched: 4. The CDR3 reads CASSLAPGGTQYF. As DNA, the CDR3 is TGTGCCAGCAGCTTGGCTCCGGGAGGCACGCAGTATTTT.

The chain is built from TRBV19 and TRBJ2-7, with D possibly being TRBD2 (6 bases). The CDR3 consists of 13 residues. Trimming shortened V by 5 bases and J by 3 bases, and 11 bases separated the two germline ends. Germline loops: CDR1 LNHDA, CDR2 SQIVND (reference sequence). The CDR3 loop reads CASSPGLLYEQYF. The CDR3 region has the DNA TGTGCCAGTAGTCCGGGACTCCTCTACGAGCAGTACTTC.

This sequence joins TRBV4-1 and TRBJ2-5; D is perhaps TRBD2 (6 bases). The germline V and J ends were trimmed by 2 bases and 0 bases, with 13 bases remaining between them. Germline V lookup: CDR1 MGHRA, CDR2 YSYEKL. The CDR3 consists of 16 residues. The CDR3 DNA reads as TGCGCCAGCAGCCAACCACGGACTACGTACCAAGAGACCCAGTACTTC. The encoded protein is CASSQPRTTYQETQYF.

In its sample, this clone was seen once. This chain joins TRBV5-1 and TRBJ2-3; TRBD2 matches 9 bases. The germline V gene encodes CDR1 SGHRS and CDR2 YFSETQ. The length of the CDR3 is 14 residues. V shed 4 bases and J 4 bases; nucleotides not matched to a gene: 4. CDR3: CASSGGRAADTQYF. CDR3 in DNA: TGCGCCAGCAGCGGCGGGAGGGCAGCAGATACGCAGTATTTT.

To note about this clone: At one of its ends the junction is not consistent with the germline gene, which may arise from a read error. The V and J genes are TRBV2 and TRBJ2-7, with D maybe TRBD2 (6 bases). There are 11 residues in the CDR3. Germline lookup yields CDR1 SNHLY and CDR2 FYNNEI. CDR3 DNA: TGTGCCAGCAGACGGACTACCCGGCGCCTTTTC. Translated: CASRRTTRRLF.

V is TRBV6-1 and J is TRBJ2-5, with a possible D match to TRBD2 (6 bases). Germline-derived CDR1 and CDR2 are MNHNS and SASEGT. The V and J ends lost 3 bases and 1 base respectively, with 12 bases between them. The CDR3 loop spans 15 amino acids. CDR3 protein: CASSEARDSQETQYF. In nucleotides, the CDR3 is TGTGCCAGCAGTGAGGCTCGGGACTCCCAAGAGACCCAGTACTTC.

J is TRBJ2-7 and V is TRBV7-2; D is undetermined. CDR1 and CDR2 (germline): SGHTA, FQGNSA. V was pared by 5 bases and J by 0 bases, with 14 bases between. CDR3 length: 15 amino acids. CDR3 DNA sequence: TGTGCCAGCAGCACAGTCGATACGAGCTCCTACGAGCAGTACTTC. Protein: CASSTVDTSSYEQYF.

This chain uses TRBV27 with TRBJ2-7; 7 bases line up with TRBD1. V lost 5 bases, J lost 5 bases, and 6 bases stayed unmatched. This CDR3 comprises 13 residues. Germline V gene sequence: CDR1 MNHEY, CDR2 SMNVEV (reference sequence). The CDR3 region has the DNA TGTGCCAGCAGTGACACAGGGGTTCACGAGCAGTACTTC. Translation: CASSDTGVHEQYF.

The V call is TRBV12-5, the J call TRBJ1-2, with D maybe TRBD1 (5 bases). Germline CDR1 and CDR2: LGHNT and FRNRAP. The CDR3 contains 14 residues. Between the trimmed V and J ends, which lost 5 bases and 6 bases, there was a span of 16 bases. DNA of the CDR3: TGTGCTAGTGGTGTCCCCAGGGTTTATGATGGCTACACCTTC. Translating it yields CASGVPRVYDGYTF.

This chain uses TRBV12-5 with TRBJ2-1; maybe TRBD1 (6 bases). The CDR3 extends over 13 amino acids. The germline V gene has CDR1 LGHNT and CDR2 FRNRAP. Trimming left V 7 bases short and J 6 bases short, with 13 bases between. CDR3 in amino acids: CASALTGSNEQFF. DNA for the CDR3: TGTGCTAGTGCCCTGACAGGAAGCAATGAGCAGTTCTTC.

The CDR3 sequence is CASSPRTDSMAGELFF. The DNA for the CDR3 is TGCGCCAGCAGCCCACGGACAGACTCTATGGCGGGGGAGCTGTTTTTT. The chain combines TRBV5-1 with TRBJ2-2; possibly TRBD1 for D (6 bases). The CDR3 runs 16 residues. CDR1 is SGHRS, CDR2 YFSETQ, per germline. With 4 bases removed from V and 8 bases from J, the gap between germline ends came to 21 bases.

V gene TRBV11-2 combines with J gene TRBJ1-1; TRBD1 aligns across 8 bases. This CDR3 is 15 amino acids long. Germline V lookup: CDR1 SGHAT, CDR2 FQNNGV. Trimming took 5 bases from V and 5 from J; bases not matched to a gene: 10. CDR3 DNA: TGTGCCAGCAGCCAACGCTATACAGGGGGGACTGAAGCTTTCTTT. It encodes CASSQRYTGGTEAFF.

The rearrangement uses TRBV10-1 and TRBJ2-7, with TRBD2 matching over 10 bases. After removal of 4 bases from V and 4 bases from J, the junction contained 1 base not matched to a gene. The germline CDR1 and CDR2 sequences are WNHNN and SYGVQD (reference sequence). This CDR3 spans 13 amino acids. CDR3 protein: CASSAGLAYEQYF. Written as DNA, the CDR3 is TGCGCCAGCAGTGCGGGACTAGCGTACGAGCAGTACTTC.

This chain joins TRBV6-5 and TRBJ2-7; possibly TRBD1 for D (6 bases). V lost 5 bases to trimming and J lost 3 bases, with 17 bases between them. Germline assignment: CDR1 MNHEY and CDR2 SVGAGI. The CDR3 is 15 amino acids. CDR3 amino acids: CASSRSLQGGYEQYF. The CDR3 region has the DNA TGTGCCAGCAGTCGAAGCTTACAGGGTGGCTACGAGCAGTACTTC.